The text below deals with one TCR beta chain. Its antigen target is currently unknown. No much larger clonotype is one base removed from it; base qualities were not supplied. The library was prepared using 5' RACE. Sequencing was carried out with an Illumina HiSeq 2000. A universal primer binding site was introduced by template switching, and a unique molecular identifier was present in the final cDNA, enabling accurate counting of TCR cDNA molecules. First-strand cDNA for TCR alpha and beta chains was synthesized from specific primers in the conserved constant-segment region. To control for contamination, every cDNA library carried two barcodes: a SMART-Mk sample barcode plus Illumina barcodes. Two successive PCR steps introduced TruSeq adapter sequences along with Illumina sample barcodes. The Illumina HiSeq platform was used with custom primers to sequence TCR alpha and beta cDNA libraries. The study's processing was this. Raw reads were processed with MiGEC to extract unique molecular identifiers, and MiXCR was used to determine CDR3 positions. For each individual, recombination models were inferred using an EM algorithm with the repgenHMM and IGoR tools. Shared clonotype analysis was performed with the tcR package in R, normalizing sharing by the product of cloneset sizes. To study raw recombination without the effects of thymic and clonal selection, out-of-frame nonproductive sequences were analyzed. TCRdb reprocessing: public reads trimmed at Q25 with fastp, clones called with MiXCR, in-frame beta chains kept. CDR3 protein duplicates are merged, each entry listing the most common genes and DNA. The V and J calls come from TCRdb's annotation, not from the publication. A total of 500,000 to 550,000 distinct CDR3 sequences appear in this sample, about 20% of them only once. 0.45% to 0.5% of the sample rests with the top ten.

Cut back by 1 base and 0 bases, the V and J ends lie 10 bases apart. Sequences SGHVS (CDR1) and FNYEAQ (CDR2) are obtained from the germline V gene. The CDR3 contains 17 residues, cysteine and phenylalanine counted. The CDR3 DNA has 51 bases and is translated from base 1. The data originate from a study of identical twins (dated by TCRdb to 2016 to 2017). Regarding the study in general: To test whether fetal clonotypes persist, this study deep-sequenced TCR alpha and beta repertoires from monozygotic twins, from unrelated adults of various ages, and from cord blood. To rule out contamination, replicate twin experiments were performed at different times with different library preparation protocols.

The paper's findings and limits, for the study overall: In monozygotic twins, out-of-frame TCR alpha sharing was systematically underestimated by recombination models, although the models agreed with sharing between unrelated individuals. Because the same donors could not be followed over many years, the conclusions relied on cross-sectional statistical analysis. Abundant cord blood beta clonotypes carried fewer insertions; young adult naive repertoires showed a weaker similar trend, while memory repertoires showed none. In beta out-of-frame sequences, excess twin sharing was weaker, because having fewer shared sequences lowered the signal-to-noise ratio. Invariant T cells such as MAIT and iNKT could partly confound zero-insertion analyses, although diverse VJ usage argued against such confounding for most clonotypes. Compared with coincidental sharing between unrelated individuals, out-of-frame TCR alpha sequences shared between twins showed an excess of sequences with low generation probability.

All donors were healthy Caucasians. Three pairs of female monozygotic twins, all aged about 18 to 30 years, made up the twin cohort. CD4+ and CD8+ T cell populations were isolated with positive isolation kits from Invitrogen. These data are also associated with another study on yellow fever vaccine responses in identical twins. As the second publication notes: The T cell response to vaccination in identical twins was reported by the authors to appear partly convergent and partly personalized. The study precisely tracked vaccine-responding T cell clones in identical twins.

The chain couples TRBV7-6 to TRBJ2-6; too little of a D gene remains to name it. This TCR was sampled from a woman in her late teens or twenties in good health. What was sequenced was CD4+ T cells sorted from blood. The CDR3 sequence is CASSLVVAPSGANVLTF. The DNA is TGTGCCAGCAGCTTAGTGGTCGCACCCTCTGGGGCCAACGTCCTGACTTTC. With the rest looked up from the reference TRBV7-6 and TRBJ2-6 genes rather than sequenced, the full variable domain is GAGVSQSPRYKVTKRGQDVALRCDPISGHVSLYWYRQALGQGPEFLTYFNYEAQQDKSGLPNDRFSAERPEGSISTLTIQRTEQRDSAMYRCASSLVVAPSGANVLTFGAGSRLTVL.